This T cell receptor (beta chain) comes out of a study of kidney transplant recipient with SARS-CoV-2 infection. In this sample, this clonotype turned up many times. TCRdb recomputed calls from the reads with MiXCR, one row per CDR3 protein. The table includes fewer than 250,000 distinct CDR3 sequences, 29% detected once. Sequenced here: a blood sample, sampled at baseline and on day 111 from a kidney transplant recipient. The clonotype comes from a male patient between 25 and 39 years old who had COVID-19 and was a kidney transplant recipient. Some of these T cells may belong to the graft donor.

As DNA, the CDR3 is TGTGCCAGCAGCTCTTACTACGAGCAGTACTTC. Its protein product is CASSSYYEQYF. The rearrangement uses TRBV27 and TRBJ2-7; no firm D call. Germline CDR1 is MNHEY and CDR2 is SMNVEV (reference sequence). The V end lost 6 bases, the J end lost 3 bases, and 6 bases lay between the germline ends. The CDR3 contains 11 residues.